The rows below give T cell receptor beta chains drawn from one sample of a study of cytomegalovirus exposure and HLA in healthy donors. Data came from immunoSEQ multiplex PCR; TCRdb stores just in-frame clones and leaves some out. This repertoire shows about 150,000 clones, 65% to 80% found once; its top ten account for roughly 4%. Material: PBMCs. The source is a woman between 35 and 50 years old in good health and CMV-seronegative. The CDR3 runs from the conserved cysteine through the conserved F or W. D genes are given only for firm matches. Size is omitted from some rows. Given values are once, few, many or a class for expanded clones.

size: few
D: NA
J: TRBJ2-6
V: TRBV6-1
CDR3: CASKRDTGANVLTF
DNA: TGTGCCAGCAAGCGCGATACTGGGGCCAACGTCCTGACTTTC

size: NA
D: TRBD1
J: TRBJ1-6
V: TRBV28
CDR3: CASSPSDRGYSPLHF
DNA: TGTGCCAGCAGTCCATCAGACAGGGGTTATTCACCCCTCCACTTT

size: NA
D: TRBD2
J: TRBJ2-1
V: TRBV5-1
CDR3: CASSPRPPQPGGSNEQFF
DNA: TGCGCCAGCAGCCCTCGGCCCCCCCAACCGGGAGGGAGCAATGAGCAGTTCTTC

size: NA
D: TRBD1
J: TRBJ1-2
V: TRBV6-5
CDR3: CASTPRQGLGYTF
DNA: TGTGCCAGCACCCCGCGACAGGGCCTTGGCTACACCTTC

size: once
D: TRBD2
J: TRBJ2-3
V: TRBV11-2
CDR3: CASSQGLAVDTQYF
DNA: TGTGCCAGCAGCCAGGGACTAGCGGTAGATACGCAGTATTTT

size: NA
D: NA
J: TRBJ2-7
V: TRBV18
CDR3: CASSPQRQGNPYEQYF
DNA: TGTGCCAGCTCACCACAGAGGCAGGGGAATCCCTACGAGCAGTACTTC

size: NA
D: NA
J: TRBJ2-3
V: TRBV15
CDR3: CATSRDGTRGRTDTQYF
DNA: TGTGCCACCAGCAGAGATGGGACACGAGGGCGCACAGATACGCAGTATTTT

size: NA
D: TRBD1
J: TRBJ2-7
V: TRBV10-2
CDR3: CASSEPGQGYEQYF
DNA: TGCGCCAGCAGTGAGCCGGGACAGGGTTACGAGCAGTACTTC

size: NA
D: NA
J: TRBJ2-7
V: TRBV2
CDR3: CASSEMSGRAEQYF
DNA: TGTGCCAGCAGTGAAATGTCCGGGAGAGCCGAGCAGTACTTC

size: NA
D: NA
J: TRBJ2-7
V: TRBV7-8
CDR3: CASTTGFYEQYF
DNA: TGTGCCAGCACCACAGGCTTCTACGAGCAGTACTTC

size: NA
D: TRBD1
J: TRBJ1-2
V: TRBV27
CDR3: CASSFGQGRYGYTF
DNA: TGTGCCAGCAGTTTTGGACAGGGACGATATGGCTACACCTTC

size: few
D: TRBD2
J: TRBJ2-5
V: TRBV6-5
CDR3: CASSFGLAGPQETQYF
DNA: TGTGCCAGCAGTTTTGGACTAGCGGGACCACAAGAGACCCAGTACTTC

size: NA
D: NA
J: TRBJ1-5
V: TRBV2
CDR3: CASSGGQGGDQPQHF
DNA: TGTGCCAGCAGTGGGGGCCAGGGAGGGGATCAGCCCCAGCATTTT

size: NA
D: NA
J: TRBJ1-2
V: TRBV28
CDR3: CASSFRTVGYTF
DNA: TGTGCCAGCAGTTTTCGGACAGTTGGCTACACCTTC

size: few
D: NA
J: TRBJ1-1
V: TRBV4-1
CDR3: CASSQEEAPNTEAFF
DNA: TGCGCCAGCAGCCAAGAGGAGGCACCGAACACTGAAGCTTTCTTT

size: few
D: TRBD2
J: TRBJ2-7
V: TRBV4-1
CDR3: CASSYTPWTSGGLTSKYF
DNA: TGCGCCAGCAGCTATACACCCTGGACTAGCGGGGGACTTACGAGCAAGTACTTC

size: NA
D: NA
J: TRBJ2-2
V: TRBV5-5
CDR3: CASSFGVGELFF
DNA: TGTGCCAGCAGCTTCGGTGTGGGGGAGCTGTTTTTT

size: few
D: TRBD1
J: TRBJ2-5
V: TRBV2
CDR3: CAGRGPEETQYF
DNA: TGTGCCGGCAGGGGGCCCGAAGAGACCCAGTACTTC

size: NA
D: NA
J: TRBJ1-5
V: TRBV11-3
CDR3: CAKVIQGSNQPQHF
DNA: TGTGCCAAAGTGATACAGGGAAGCAATCAGCCCCAGCATTTT

size: NA
D: NA
J: TRBJ1-1
V: TRBV4-1
CDR3: CASSQGREAFF
DNA: TGCGCCAGCAGCCAAGGGCGGGAAGCTTTCTTT

size: NA
D: NA
J: TRBJ1-4
V: TRBV27
CDR3: CASSDVTVGEKLFF
DNA: TGTGCCAGCAGTGACGTGACAGTAGGGGAAAAACTGTTTTTT

size: few
D: NA
J: TRBJ1-4
V: TRBV10-3
CDR3: CAISAEGSGEKLFF
DNA: TGTGCCATCAGTGCGGAGGGGAGTGGTGAAAAACTGTTTTTT

size: NA
D: NA
J: TRBJ1-2
V: TRBV5-1
CDR3: CASSGENYGYTF
DNA: TGCGCCAGCAGCGGGGAGAACTATGGCTACACCTTC

size: NA
D: NA
J: TRBJ2-1
V: TRBV7-2
CDR3: CASSPAGEISQQFF
DNA: TGTGCCAGCAGCCCGGCCGGGGAGATTAGCCAGCAGTTCTTC

size: NA
D: NA
J: TRBJ1-5
V: TRBV10-1
CDR3: CASSAGGTNQPQHF
DNA: TGCGCCAGCAGTGCGGGGGGGACTAATCAGCCCCAGCATTTT

size: NA
D: NA
J: TRBJ2-2
V: TRBV2
CDR3: CASSGSGVGELFF
DNA: TGTGCCAGCAGTGGGTCGGGGGTCGGGGAGCTGTTTTTT

size: once
D: NA
J: TRBJ2-5
V: TRBV5-1
CDR3: CASSQEVQETQYF
DNA: TGCGCCAGCAGCCAGGAAGTCCAAGAGACCCAGTACTTC

size: NA
D: TRBD1
J: TRBJ1-1
V: TRBV10-3
CDR3: CAISEGQGEINTEAFF
DNA: TGTGCCATCAGTGAGGGACAGGGGGAAATAAACACTGAAGCTTTCTTT

size: NA
D: NA
J: TRBJ2-2
V: TRBV5-1
CDR3: CASSLQPGENTGELFF
DNA: TGCGCCAGCAGCTTACAACCAGGGGAAAACACCGGGGAGCTGTTTTTT

size: NA
D: NA
J: TRBJ2-3
V: TRBV6-1
CDR3: CASSVLTDTQYF
DNA: TGTGCCAGCAGTGTACTAACAGATACGCAGTATTTT

size: few
D: NA
J: TRBJ2-1
V: TRBV6-1
CDR3: CASSELLDTQEFF
DNA: TGTGCCAGCAGTGAACTTTTAGACACGCAAGAGTTCTTC

size: once
D: NA
J: TRBJ2-3
V: TRBV7-9
CDR3: CASSLTVGAPRVGTQYF
DNA: TGTGCCAGCAGCTTAACGGTGGGGGCTCCCCGGGTAGGTACGCAGTATTTT

size: NA
D: TRBD1
J: TRBJ1-4
V: TRBV7-7
CDR3: CASSPRQGVNEKLFF
DNA: TGTGCTAGCAGCCCACGACAGGGGGTTAATGAAAAACTGTTTTTT

size: NA
D: NA
J: TRBJ2-3
V: TRBV2
CDR3: CASKGGTLGFRTDTQYF
DNA: TGTGCCAGCAAGGGGGGGACCCTGGGGTTTCGAACAGATACGCAGTATTTT

size: NA
D: NA
J: TRBJ2-3
V: TRBV19
CDR3: CASSISQGDTQYF
DNA: TGTGCCAGTAGTATATCACAGGGAGATACGCAGTATTTT

size: NA
D: TRBD2
J: TRBJ2-3
V: TRBV18
CDR3: CASSPTSGETDTQYF
DNA: TGTGCCAGCTCACCAACTAGCGGGGAAACAGATACGCAGTATTTT

size: NA
D: NA
J: TRBJ1-6
V: TRBV7-2
CDR3: CASSLEGGGNNSPLHF
DNA: TGTGCCAGCAGCTTAGAAGGGGGGGGCAATAATTCACCCCTCCACTTT

size: NA
D: TRBD1
J: TRBJ1-1
V: TRBV5-4
CDR3: CASSLYRPGQGRPNTEAFF
DNA: TGTGCCAGCAGCTTGTATCGTCCGGGACAGGGGCGGCCTAACACTGAAGCTTTCTTT

size: NA
D: TRBD1
J: TRBJ1-2
V: TRBV5-5
CDR3: CASSPTGDGYTF
DNA: TGTGCCAGCAGCCCGACAGGGGATGGCTACACCTTC